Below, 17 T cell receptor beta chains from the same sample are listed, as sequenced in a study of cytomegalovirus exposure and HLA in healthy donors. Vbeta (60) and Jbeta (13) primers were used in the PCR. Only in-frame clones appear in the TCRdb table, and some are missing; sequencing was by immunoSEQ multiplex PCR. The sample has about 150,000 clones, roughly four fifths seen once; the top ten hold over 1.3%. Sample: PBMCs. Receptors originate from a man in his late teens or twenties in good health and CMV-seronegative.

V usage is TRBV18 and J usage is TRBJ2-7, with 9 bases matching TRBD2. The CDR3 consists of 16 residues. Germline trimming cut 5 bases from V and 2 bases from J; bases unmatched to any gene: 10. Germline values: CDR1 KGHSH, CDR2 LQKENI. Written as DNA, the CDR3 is TGTGCCAGCTCAGCGACCCCTAGCGGGGTTACCTACGAGCAGTACTTC. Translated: CASSATPSGVTYEQYF.

This chain's CDR3 is CASRPGQGPYEQYF. As DNA, the CDR3 is TGCGCCAGCCGACCGGGACAGGGTCCCTACGAGCAGTACTTC. V usage is TRBV10-2 and J usage is TRBJ2-7; 9 positions match TRBD1. The ends lost 8 bases at V and 2 bases at J; junction bases unmatched: 7. CDR1 is WSHSY and CDR2 is SAAADI in the germline V gene. This CDR3 contains 14 residues.

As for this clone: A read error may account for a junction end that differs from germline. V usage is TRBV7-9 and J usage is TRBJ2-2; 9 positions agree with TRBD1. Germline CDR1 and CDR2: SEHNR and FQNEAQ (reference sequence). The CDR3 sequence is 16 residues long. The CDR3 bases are TGTTCCAGCAGCCCGCGGGACAGGGAGAACACCGGGGAGCTGTTTTTT. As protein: CSSSPRDRENTGELFF.

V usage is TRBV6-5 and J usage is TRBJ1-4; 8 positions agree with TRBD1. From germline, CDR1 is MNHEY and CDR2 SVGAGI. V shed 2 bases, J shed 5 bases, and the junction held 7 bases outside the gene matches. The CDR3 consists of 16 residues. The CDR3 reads CASSYTTGTGNEKLFF. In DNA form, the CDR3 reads TGTGCCAGCAGTTACACAACCGGGACAGGAAATGAAAAACTGTTTTTT.

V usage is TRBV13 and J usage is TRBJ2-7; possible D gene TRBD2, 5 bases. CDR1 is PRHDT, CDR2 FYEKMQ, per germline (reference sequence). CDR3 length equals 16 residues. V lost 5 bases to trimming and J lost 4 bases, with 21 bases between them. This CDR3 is CASSPMGVGLGYEQYF. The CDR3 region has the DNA TGTGCCAGCAGCCCTATGGGAGTAGGTTTGGGGTACGAGCAGTACTTC.

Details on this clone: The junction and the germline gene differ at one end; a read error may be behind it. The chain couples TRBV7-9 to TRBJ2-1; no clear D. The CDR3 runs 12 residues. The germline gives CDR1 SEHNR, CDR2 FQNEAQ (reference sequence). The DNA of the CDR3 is TGTTCCAGCAGCTTAACCGCTAGTGAGCAGTTCTTC. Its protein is CSSSLTASEQFF.

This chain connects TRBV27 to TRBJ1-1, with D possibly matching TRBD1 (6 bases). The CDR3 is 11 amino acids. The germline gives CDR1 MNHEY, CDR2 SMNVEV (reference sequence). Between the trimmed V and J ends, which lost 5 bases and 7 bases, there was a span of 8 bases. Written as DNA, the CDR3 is TGTGCCAGCAGTCAAGGGGGTGAAGCTTTCTTT. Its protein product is CASSQGGEAFF.

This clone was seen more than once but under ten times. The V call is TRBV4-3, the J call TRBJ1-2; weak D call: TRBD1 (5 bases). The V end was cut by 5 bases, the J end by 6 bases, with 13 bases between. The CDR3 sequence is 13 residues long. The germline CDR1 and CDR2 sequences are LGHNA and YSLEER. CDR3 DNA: TGCGCCAGCAGCACTGGGCGGGGCGATGGCTACACCTTC. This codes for CASSTGRGDGYTF.

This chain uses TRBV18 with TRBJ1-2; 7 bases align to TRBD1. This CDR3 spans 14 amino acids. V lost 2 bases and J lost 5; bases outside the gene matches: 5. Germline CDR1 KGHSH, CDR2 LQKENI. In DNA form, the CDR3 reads TGTGCCAGCTCACCAAGGGGGACAGTTTATGGCTACACCTTC. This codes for CASSPRGTVYGYTF.

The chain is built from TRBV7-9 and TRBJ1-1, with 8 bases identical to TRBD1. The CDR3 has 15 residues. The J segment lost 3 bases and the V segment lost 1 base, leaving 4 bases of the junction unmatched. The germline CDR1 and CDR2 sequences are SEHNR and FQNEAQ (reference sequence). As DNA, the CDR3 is TGTGCCAGCAGCTTAGTAGGACAGGGTGACACTGAAGCTTTCTTT. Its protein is CASSLVGQGDTEAFF.

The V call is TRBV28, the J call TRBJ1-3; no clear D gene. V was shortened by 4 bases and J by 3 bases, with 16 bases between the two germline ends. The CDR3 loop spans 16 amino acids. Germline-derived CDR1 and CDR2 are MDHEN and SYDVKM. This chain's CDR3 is CASSSRTYGVGNTIYF. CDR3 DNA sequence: TGTGCCAGCAGTTCGAGAACATACGGAGTTGGAAACACCATATATTTT.

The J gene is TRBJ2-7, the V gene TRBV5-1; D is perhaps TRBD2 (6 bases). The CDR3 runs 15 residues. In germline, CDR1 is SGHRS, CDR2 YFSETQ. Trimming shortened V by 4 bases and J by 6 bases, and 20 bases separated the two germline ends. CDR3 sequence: CASSQDGGAPREQYF. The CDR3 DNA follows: TGCGCCAGCAGCCAAGACGGCGGGGCCCCCCGCGAGCAGTACTTC.

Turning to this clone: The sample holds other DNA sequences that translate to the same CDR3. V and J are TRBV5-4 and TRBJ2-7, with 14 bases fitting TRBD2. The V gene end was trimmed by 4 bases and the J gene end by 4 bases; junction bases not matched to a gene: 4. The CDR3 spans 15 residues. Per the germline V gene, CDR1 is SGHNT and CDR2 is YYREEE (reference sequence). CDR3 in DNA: TGTGCCAGCAGCCTCGGGACTAGCGGGAGATACGAGCAGTACTTC. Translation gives CASSLGTSGRYEQYF.

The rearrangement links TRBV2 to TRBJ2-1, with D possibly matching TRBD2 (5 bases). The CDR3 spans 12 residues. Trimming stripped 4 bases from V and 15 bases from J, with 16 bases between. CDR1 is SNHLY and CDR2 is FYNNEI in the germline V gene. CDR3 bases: TGTGCCAGCAGTGCCGCCGGGGAGACGGGGTTCTTC. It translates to CASSAAGETGFF. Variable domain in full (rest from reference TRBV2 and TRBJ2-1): EPEVTQTPSHQVTQMGQEVILRCVPISNHLYFYWYRQILGQKVEFLVSFYNNEISEKSEIFDDQFSVERPDGSNFTLKIRSTKLEDSAMYFCASSAAGETGFFGPGTRLTVL.

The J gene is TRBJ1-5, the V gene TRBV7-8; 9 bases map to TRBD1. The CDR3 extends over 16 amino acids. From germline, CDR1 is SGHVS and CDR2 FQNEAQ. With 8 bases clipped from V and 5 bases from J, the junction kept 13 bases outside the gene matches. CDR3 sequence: CASGLQGALEYQPQHF. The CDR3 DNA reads TGTGCCAGCGGCCTACAGGGGGCCCTCGAATATCAGCCCCAGCATTTT.

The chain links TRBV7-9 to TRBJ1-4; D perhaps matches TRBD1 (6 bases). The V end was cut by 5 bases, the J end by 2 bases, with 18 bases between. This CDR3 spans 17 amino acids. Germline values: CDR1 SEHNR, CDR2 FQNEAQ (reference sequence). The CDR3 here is CASSRRAGENTNEKLFF. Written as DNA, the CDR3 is TGTGCCAGCAGCAGGCGGGCAGGGGAGAATACTAATGAAAAACTGTTTTTT.

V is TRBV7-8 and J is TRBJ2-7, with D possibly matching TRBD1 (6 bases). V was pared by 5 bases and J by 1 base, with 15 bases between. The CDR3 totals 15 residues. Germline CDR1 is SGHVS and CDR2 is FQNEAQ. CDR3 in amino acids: CASSHRQERSYEQYF. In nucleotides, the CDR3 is TGTGCCAGCAGCCATAGACAGGAAAGATCCTACGAGCAGTACTTC.